The 14 T cell receptor beta chains presented below share a single source sample, sequenced in a study of T cell repertoires in cytomegalovirus infection. TCRdb passed the reads through MiXCR, listing each CDR3 protein once. The sample gives 450,000 to 600,000 distinct CDR3 sequences, 11% of which show up once; about 9.4% is in the top ten. The specimen was PBMCs. All receptors come from a human donor in good health (CMV status not recorded). Some clones in this sample may be carry-over from other donors' samples.

The chain couples TRBV28 to TRBJ2-4; TRBD1 is a possible D gene (5 bases). The V gene lost 10 bases and the J gene lost 7 bases, with 11 bases spanning the gap. Germline V gene lookup returns CDR1 MDHEN and CDR2 SYDVKM. This CDR3 region has 11 residues. The CDR3 sequence is CAKYQGNIQYF. DNA of the CDR3: TGTGCCAAATACCAGGGTAACATTCAGTACTTC.

There are many counts of this clonotype. V and J are TRBV7-6 and TRBJ1-5; no definite D call. Germline CDR1 is SGHVS and CDR2 is FNYEAQ. The germline V and J ends were trimmed by 5 bases and 0 bases, with 11 bases remaining between them. The CDR3 sequence is 15 residues long. CDR3 residues: CASSPYGYSNQPQHF. As DNA, the CDR3 is TGTGCCAGCAGCCCGTACGGCTATAGCAATCAGCCCCAGCATTTT.

The rearrangement uses TRBV6-6 and TRBJ1-3, with 9 nucleotides matching TRBD1. Trimming removed 5 bases from V and 3 bases from J; junction bases left unmatched: 5. Germline-derived CDR1 and CDR2 are MNHNY and SVGAGI (reference sequence). The CDR3 is made up of 15 amino acids. CDR3 loop: CASSPQGASGNTIYF. Here the CDR3 DNA reads TGTGCCAGCAGTCCACAGGGGGCCAGTGGAAACACCATATATTTT.

The sample holds many counts of this clonotype. CDR3 nucleotides: TGCAGTGCTGGCAGGGTAGGCGATGAGCAGTTCTTC. It translates to CSAGRVGDEQFF. V is TRBV20-1 and J is TRBJ2-1; D possibly corresponds to TRBD1 (5 bases). CDR1 is DFQATT and CDR2 is SNEGSKA in the germline V gene (reference sequence). Deletions cut 5 bases from V and 8 bases from J, with 13 bases between. This CDR3 has 12 amino acids.

The CDR3 here is CSASNQATDTQYF. CDR3 nucleotides: TGCAGTGCTAGTAACCAGGCCACAGATACGCAGTATTTT. The chain employs TRBV20-1 and TRBJ2-3; D gene uncertain. V was clipped by 3 bases and J by 2 bases, with 9 bases between them. This CDR3 spans 13 amino acids. Germline V gene sequence: CDR1 DFQATT, CDR2 SNEGSKA (reference sequence).

The table lists this clonotype with many counts. This chain uses TRBV7-6 with TRBJ2-1; 9 bases fit TRBD1. CDR1 is SGHVS and CDR2 is FNYEAQ in the germline V gene. The CDR3 has 15 amino acids. V was clipped by 4 bases and J by 14 bases; unmatched bases: 15. CDR3 sequence (DNA): TGTGCCAGCAGCTCACCGGGACAGGGCGGAATAGGGGAGTTCTTC. This sequence encodes CASSSPGQGGIGEFF.

This clonotype was counted ten times or more. The genes are TRBV2 and TRBJ2-1; 14 nucleotides line up with TRBD2. The CDR3 loop spans 16 amino acids. Germline V gene data show CDR1 as SNHLY and CDR2 as FYNNEI. V dropped 6 bases and J dropped 6; count of bases not matched to a gene: 7. This CDR3 reads CASSPTSGRALNEQFF. CDR3 coding DNA: TGTGCCAGCAGCCCGACTAGCGGGAGGGCCCTCAATGAGCAGTTCTTC.

Many counts were recorded for this clonotype. The rearrangement uses TRBV7-8 and TRBJ1-2; possibly TRBD1 for D (5 bases). Germline V lookup: CDR1 SGHVS, CDR2 FQNEAQ. This CDR3 is built from 13 residues. V was shortened by 2 bases and J by 7 bases, with 11 bases between the two germline ends. The CDR3 DNA sequence: TGTGCCAGCAGCTTATCGGGGGGTGGTGGCTACACCTTC. Translation gives CASSLSGGGGYTF.

The chain links TRBV2 to TRBJ1-5, with TRBD1 identical over 7 bases. This CDR3 is built from 14 residues. V gave up 5 bases and J gave up 4 bases; unmatched junction bases: 5. Germline V CDR1 and CDR2: SNHLY, FYNNEI. The CDR3 loop reads CASSQQGSNQPQHF. For the CDR3, the DNA is TGTGCCAGCAGTCAACAGGGGAGTAATCAGCCCCAGCATTTT.

This clonotype has ten or more counts. The chain couples TRBV12-3 or TRBV12-4 to TRBJ2-6, with D possibly being TRBD1 (6 bases). Trimming took off 6 bases at V and 0 bases at J, with 9 bases between the two ends. This CDR3 spans 15 amino acids. The CDR3 region is CASRDRNSGANVLTF. The DNA of the CDR3 is TGTGCCAGCAGGGACAGAAACTCTGGGGCCAACGTCCTGACTTTC.

This clonotype was counted at least ten times. J is TRBJ2-1 and V is TRBV7-9; 8 nucleotides match TRBD2. Germline CDR1 reads SEHNR; CDR2 reads FQNEAQ (reference sequence). This CDR3 region has 15 residues. Trimming removed 2 bases from V and 5 bases from J; junction bases left unmatched: 5. The CDR3 nucleotides are TGTGCCAGCAGCTTAACGCGGGAGGTCCACAATGAGCAGTTCTTC. Translation: CASSLTREVHNEQFF.

This clonotype was seen a few times. The chain is built from TRBV2 and TRBJ1-2, with 7 bases matching TRBD1. The CDR3 has 13 amino acids. Losses at the gene ends were 11 bases for V and 4 bases for J; bases not matched to a gene: 10. Germline V gene sequence: CDR1 SNHLY, CDR2 FYNNEI. This CDR3 is CAGTTGVVYGYTF. The CDR3 DNA reads TGTGCCGGCACCACAGGGGTCGTCTATGGCTACACCTTC.

The chain uses TRBV30 and TRBJ2-1, with D unresolved. Germline lookup yields CDR1 GTSNPN and CDR2 SVGIG (reference sequence). The CDR3 runs 13 residues. V lost 2 bases and J lost 4, with 9 bases in between. CDR3: CAWSRVLYNEQFF. The CDR3 DNA follows: TGTGCCTGGAGTCGTGTACTATACAATGAGCAGTTCTTC.

At least ten counts were recorded for this clonotype. CDR3: CSARASGSVNEQFF. The CDR3 DNA reads as TGCAGTGCTAGGGCTAGCGGGAGTGTCAATGAGCAGTTCTTC. The chain has TRBV20-1 and TRBJ2-1; TRBD2 agrees at 10 bases. V was clipped by 3 bases and J by 6 bases; unmatched bases: 5. The length of the CDR3 is 14 residues. Germline V gene lookup returns CDR1 DFQATT and CDR2 SNEGSKA (reference sequence).